This TCR beta chain was captured in a study of T cells in Graves' hyperthyroidism and ophthalmopathy. This clonotype was picked up many times. It was RNA transcripts that yielded the amplified TCR beta CDR3 regions. HTBI primers were employed in a first-round RT-PCR of the TCR CDR3. TCRdb processed the multiplex PCR reads anew with MiXCR; each CDR3 protein has one entry. The table shows roughly 400,000 distinct CDR3 sequences, with 11% to 15% occurring only once. This TCR was sampled from a man in his fifties or sixties with Graves' ophthalmopathy. The sequencing input was blood.

In DNA form, the CDR3 reads TGTGCCAGCAGTAAGGACAGGGGGCGGGATACGCAGTATTTT. Its protein product is CASSKDRGRDTQYF. The chain uses TRBV28 and TRBJ2-3; 11 nucleotides align to TRBD1. The CDR3 runs to 14 residues. V dropped 5 bases and J dropped 6; count of bases not matched to a gene: 4. Germline loops: CDR1 MDHEN, CDR2 SYDVKM. Together with reference TRBV28 and TRBJ2-3, the CDR3 gives the full variable domain: DVKVTQSSRYLVKRTGEKVFLECVQDMDHENMFWYRQDPGLGLRLIYFSYDVKMKEKGDIPEGYSVSREKKERFSLILESASTNQTSMYLCASSKDRGRDTQYFGPGTRLTVL.